Following are 27 T cell receptor beta chains from one sample sequenced in a study of T cells after yellow fever vaccination. Using its own MiXCR run on the 5' RACE reads, TCRdb lists one record per CDR3 protein. The sample lists hundreds of thousands of distinct CDR3 sequences; approximately 13% were seen once. Sequencing was performed on PBMCs, taken on the day of the yellow fever booster vaccination. The receptors were sampled from a young man who received the YFV17D yellow fever vaccine.

The chain has TRBV4-1 and TRBJ1-2; D unclear. Germline V gene sequence: CDR1 MGHRA, CDR2 YSYEKL. V lost 4 bases and J 7 bases, leaving 16 bases between the germline ends. This CDR3 spans 14 amino acids. Written as DNA, the CDR3 is TGCGCCAGCAGCCTCCAAGGTGAGAGAGCTGGCTACACCTTC. Residues: CASSLQGERAGYTF.

J is TRBJ1-6 and V is TRBV9; 8 bases agree with TRBD1. V dropped 2 bases and J dropped 8; count of bases not matched to a gene: 6. CDR3 length equals 15 residues. Germline V lookup: CDR1 SGDLS, CDR2 YYNGEE. The chain's CDR3 is CASSVGTGGYSPLHF. The CDR3 DNA follows: TGTGCCAGCAGCGTCGGGACAGGAGGATATTCACCCCTCCACTTT.

This clonotype was recorded only once. A much larger clone lies one base from this, so it may be a read error. The chain links TRBV15 to TRBJ2-1; no reliable D call. Germline CDR1 is LNHNV and CDR2 is YYDKDF (reference sequence). The CDR3 spans 14 residues. V lost 0 bases to trimming and J lost 4 bases, with 7 bases between them. This chain's CDR3 is CATSRDAEYNEQFF. DNA of the CDR3: TGTGCCACCAGCAGAGATGCAGAATACAATGAGCAGTTCTTC.

The genes are TRBV7-8 and TRBJ2-1; 10 positions match TRBD2. The CDR3 runs 15 residues. Germline CDR1 SGHVS, CDR2 FQNEAQ. Trimming at V came to 7 bases and at J to 2 bases, leaving 5 bases not matched to a gene. The CDR3 is CASNLAGDPYNEQFF. DNA for the CDR3: TGTGCCAGCAATCTAGCGGGAGACCCCTACAATGAGCAGTTCTTC. Variable domain in full (rest from reference TRBV7-8 and TRBJ2-1): GAGVSQSPRYKVAKRGQDVALRCDPISGHVSLFWYQQALGQGPEFLTYFQNEAQLDKSGLPSDRFFAERPEGSVSTLKIQRTQQEDSAVYLCASNLAGDPYNEQFFGPGTRLTVL.

This clonotype occurred a few times. The chain links TRBV28 to TRBJ2-7, with D perhaps TRBD2 (6 bases). The CDR3 runs 14 residues. Trimming shortened V by 2 bases and J by 4 bases, and 12 bases separated the two germline ends. CDR1 is MDHEN, CDR2 SYDVKM, per germline. The CDR3 region is CASSLGTSQYEQYF. Written as DNA, the CDR3 is TGTGCCAGCAGTTTAGGAACTAGCCAGTACGAGCAGTACTTC.

The genes are TRBV6-4 and TRBJ2-7; D gene unclear. This CDR3 comprises 14 residues. Trimming left V 9 bases short and J 3 bases short, with 18 bases between. CDR1 is MRHNA and CDR2 is SNTAGT in the germline V gene. The CDR3 sequence is CASPAAGPFYEQYF. Written as DNA, the CDR3 is TGTGCCAGTCCGGCGGCTGGTCCCTTCTACGAGCAGTACTTC.

There are many counts of this clonotype. The rearrangement joins TRBV5-1 to TRBJ2-1, with 14 positions matching TRBD2. This CDR3 has 16 amino acids. Looked up from germline, CDR1 is SGHRS and CDR2 is YFSETQ. Trimming at V came to 5 bases and at J to 7 bases, leaving 8 bases not matched to a gene. CDR3 residues: CASSNGGTSGSNEQFF. In nucleotides, the CDR3 is TGCGCCAGCAGTAATGGCGGGACTAGCGGGAGTAATGAGCAGTTCTTC.

This clonotype was counted only a few times. The V call is TRBV9, the J call TRBJ1-2; weak D call: TRBD1 (6 bases). Trimming cost V 1 base and J 4 bases, with 8 bases left between them. There are 13 residues in the CDR3. Germline V lookup: CDR1 SGDLS, CDR2 YYNGEE. The CDR3 here is CASSVQGSYGYTF. The CDR3 DNA follows: TGTGCCAGCAGCGTACAGGGGAGCTATGGCTACACCTTC.

This clonotype was observed a few times. The rearrangement uses TRBV30 and TRBJ2-7, with D hard to call. The CDR3 runs 12 residues. The germline V and J ends were trimmed by 5 bases and 7 bases, with 15 bases remaining between them. Per germline, CDR1 GTSNPN and CDR2 SVGIG (reference sequence). CDR3 nucleotides: TGTGCCTGGTCGCGGCTTAATGGGGAGCAGTACTTC. Translating it yields CAWSRLNGEQYF.

V is TRBV12-3 or TRBV12-4 and J is TRBJ2-3; the D call may be TRBD1 or TRBD2 (5 bases each). V dropped 3 bases and J dropped 6 bases, with 16 bases sitting between them. The CDR3 loop spans 15 amino acids. CDR3 residues: CASSLRQRGTDTQYF. The CDR3 DNA reads TGTGCCAGCAGTTTGAGGCAGAGGGGTACCGATACGCAGTATTTT.

J is TRBJ2-2 and V is TRBV7-9, with 12 bases identical to TRBD1. Trimming removed 4 bases from V and 11 bases from J; junction bases left unmatched: 11. The CDR3 has 16 amino acids. CDR1 is SEHNR, CDR2 FQNEAQ, per germline (reference sequence). CDR3 residues: CASSSRFSGTGGELFF. In nucleotides, the CDR3 is TGTGCCAGCAGCTCTAGATTCTCCGGGACAGGGGGCGAGCTGTTTTTT. Drawing the rest from reference TRBV7-9 and TRBJ2-2, the complete variable domain is DTGVSQNPRHKITKRGQNVTFRCDPISEHNRLYWYRQTLGQGPEFLTYFQNEAQLEKSRLLSDRFSAERPKGSFSTLEIQRTEQGDSAMYLCASSSRFSGTGGELFFGEGSRLTVL.

The table lists this clonotype with a few counts. The CDR3 is CASSTVGRGNTEAFF. The CDR3 DNA reads TGTGCCAGTAGTACCGTAGGGAGGGGGAACACTGAAGCTTTCTTT. The rearrangement joins TRBV19 to TRBJ1-1; a possible D gene is TRBD1 (5 bases). This CDR3 contains 15 residues. CDR1 LNHDA and CDR2 SQIVND come from the germline V gene (reference sequence). Trimming stripped 4 bases from V and 1 base from J, with 13 bases between.

V and J are TRBV5-4 and TRBJ1-3, with 9 bases lining up with TRBD1. Trimming cost V 0 bases and J 4 bases; bases outside gene matches: 5. Looked up from germline, CDR1 is SGHNT and CDR2 is YYREEE (reference sequence). The CDR3 spans 16 residues. The CDR3 spells CASSLGGQGSGNTIYF. DNA for the CDR3: TGTGCCAGCAGCTTGGGTGGACAGGGGTCGGGAAACACCATATATTTT.

In its sample, this clonotype was seen a few times. The chain has TRBV18 and TRBJ1-1; TRBD1 is a possible D gene (5 bases). This CDR3 is 16 amino acids long. Germline lookup yields CDR1 KGHSH and CDR2 LQKENI. V dropped 0 bases and J dropped 0 bases, with 11 bases sitting between them. The CDR3 region has the DNA TGTGCCAGCTCACCACCTAACAGGCAGATGAACACTGAAGCTTTCTTT. This translates into CASSPPNRQMNTEAFF.

V gene TRBV6-5 combines with J gene TRBJ2-3; tentative D call: TRBD2 (5 bases). Germline V gives CDR1 MNHEY, CDR2 SVGAGI. Trimming left V 2 bases short and J 4 bases short, with 22 bases between. This CDR3 is built from 18 residues. The CDR3 loop reads CASSYGSIGRSGSDTQYF. The DNA of the CDR3 is TGTGCCAGCAGTTACGGGAGCATAGGTCGCAGCGGATCAGATACGCAGTATTTT.

The chain uses TRBV19 and TRBJ2-5; the D is unclear. V was shortened by 6 bases and J by 1 base, with 9 bases between the two germline ends. Germline V gives CDR1 LNHDA, CDR2 SQIVND (reference sequence). CDR3 length equals 13 residues. CDR3 amino acids: CASRVGSQETQYF. The CDR3, as DNA: TGTGCCAGTAGGGTTGGCAGCCAAGAGACCCAGTACTTC.

The V gene is TRBV14, the J gene TRBJ2-2; TRBD1 might be the D (5 bases). Germline-derived CDR1 and CDR2 are SGHDN and FVKESK. The V gene lost 4 bases and the J gene lost 5 bases, with 14 bases spanning the gap. The CDR3 is made up of 15 amino acids. CDR3 sequence reads: CASSLGHLGTGELFF. DNA of the CDR3: TGTGCCAGCAGCCTCGGACATTTGGGGACCGGGGAGCTGTTTTTT.

This clonotype was observed a handful of times. The chain combines TRBV21-1 with TRBJ2-5; the table's D gene call, TRBD2, was not cross checked with the DNA. TRBV21-1 is a pseudogene locus. This CDR3 spans 16 amino acids. CDR3 loop: CASSNRTSGNQETQYF. The CDR3 DNA reads TGTGCCAGCAGCAATCGCACTAGCGGCAACCAAGAGACCCAGTACTTC.

This clonotype was observed once. V is TRBV7-9 and J is TRBJ2-5; 7 bases match TRBD2. V was clipped by 5 bases and J by 4 bases; unmatched bases: 13. The CDR3 loop spans 16 amino acids. The germline V gene has CDR1 SEHNR and CDR2 FQNEAQ (reference sequence). CDR3 bases: TGTGCCAGCAGCCCCAAGGTGCGGGGGATACGAGAGACCCAGTACTTC. This gives the protein CASSPKVRGIRETQYF.

The chain uses TRBV20-1 and TRBJ2-2; no clear D. The V and J ends lost 3 bases and 0 bases respectively, with 5 bases between them. CDR3 length equals 13 residues. Germline CDR1 DFQATT, CDR2 SNEGSKA (reference sequence). CDR3 amino acids: CSARAANTGELFF. Here the CDR3 DNA reads TGCAGTGCTAGGGCCGCGAACACCGGGGAGCTGTTTTTT.

There are a few counts of this clonotype. V usage is TRBV20-1 and J usage is TRBJ1-6; tentatively, D is TRBD1 (5 bases). The V end lost 2 bases, the J end lost 10 bases, and 15 bases lay between the germline ends. Germline-derived CDR1 and CDR2 are DFQATT and SNEGSKA (reference sequence). This CDR3 region has 14 residues. CDR3 loop: CSARSGPPESPLHF. CDR3 in DNA: TGCAGTGCTAGATCGGGACCGCCCGAATCACCCCTCCACTTT.

This clonotype has only a few counts. The chain employs TRBV7-8 and TRBJ1-1; D not certain. Germline V gives CDR1 SGHVS, CDR2 FQNEAQ. This CDR3 contains 16 residues. V was trimmed by 1 base and J by 6 bases, leaving 18 bases between them. The CDR3 reads CASSLVGSRVSPEAFF. The CDR3 nucleotides read TGTGCCAGCAGCTTAGTGGGTAGCCGGGTTTCCCCTGAAGCTTTCTTT.

Notes on this clonotype: The junction differs from germline at one of its ends, possibly a read error. The chain carries TRBV4-1 and TRBJ2-7; perhaps D is TRBD1 or TRBD2 (5 bases each). Per germline, CDR1 MGHRA and CDR2 YSYEKL. This CDR3 comprises 14 residues. CDR3 DNA sequence: TGCGCCGGCAGCCAAGATACGGGGCGCTACGAGCAGTACTTC. Protein sequence: CAGSQDTGRYEQYF.

The chain is built from TRBV9 and TRBJ2-3; 9 bases agree with TRBD2. The CDR3 is 14 residues long. From germline, CDR1 is SGDLS and CDR2 YYNGEE. After removal of 3 bases from V and 8 bases from J, the junction contained 7 bases not matched to a gene. In nucleotides, the CDR3 is TGTGCCAGCAGCGAGGGGACTAGCAACCCTACGCAGTATTTT. Residues: CASSEGTSNPTQYF.

This chain connects TRBV3-1 to TRBJ2-1; D is unresolved. Germline V gene sequence: CDR1 LGHDT, CDR2 YNNKEL (reference sequence). This CDR3 is built from 14 residues. Deletions cut 4 bases from V and 8 bases from J, with 15 bases between. CDR3 sequence (DNA): TGTGCCAGCAGCCCGGACCTCTCCACTGATGAGCAGTTCTTC. Translated: CASSPDLSTDEQFF.

The chain has TRBV30 and TRBJ2-2; TRBD1 matches 7 bases. V was pared by 1 base and J by 2 bases, with 4 bases of the junction left unmatched. CDR3 length: 15 residues. The germline CDR1 and CDR2 sequences are GTSNPN and SVGIG (reference sequence). The CDR3 DNA follows: TGTGCCTGGAGTGGGGACAGCAAAAACACCGGGGAGCTGTTTTTT. Translating gives CAWSGDSKNTGELFF.

The chain employs TRBV27 and TRBJ2-3; D ambiguous. Trimming left V 5 bases short and J 6 bases short, with 12 bases between. CDR1 MNHEY and CDR2 SMNVEV come from the germline V gene (reference sequence). The CDR3 contains 13 residues. The CDR3 sequence: CASSETALDTQYF. CDR3 coding DNA: TGTGCCAGCAGTGAAACGGCCCTGGATACGCAGTATTTT.